The sequence of this T cell receptor beta chain was determined in a study of cytomegalovirus exposure and HLA in healthy donors. Study-wide points: Highest at DRB1 and lowest at HLA-C, TCR association rates differed among HLA loci in a later analysis.

A multiplex PCR was run with 60 Vbeta primers and 13 Jbeta primers. The method was immunoSEQ multiplex PCR; TCRdb's version includes in-frame clones alone and lacks a portion of them. In all, the sample yields 100,000 to 150,000 clones. Trimming took 1 base from V and 1 from J, leaving 10 bases between them. The CDR3 sequence is 16 residues long. Germline CDR1 is LGHNA and CDR2 is YNFKEQ. Regarding this clone: The antigen is not known.

This clonotype was sampled from a man under 40 in good health and CMV-seronegative. The chain combines TRBV4-2 with TRBJ1-4, with D unresolved. Specimen: PBMCs. In DNA form, the CDR3 reads TGTGCCAGCAGCCAAGGCCCGACGGGAACTAATGAAAAACTGTTTTTT. Translated, it gives CASSQGPTGTNEKLFF.